The rows below give T cell receptor beta chains drawn from one sample of a study of blood T cell repertoires in COVID-19. Clones were read by immunoSEQ multiplex PCR, and TCRdb kept only the in-frame ones, dropping some. The sample yields roughly 190,000 clones, approximately 89% seen once. Sample: peripheral blood. Every receptor here comes from a woman aged 60 to 75 with acute or convalescent COVID-19. Both conserved end residues are part of each CDR3. Each record gives: J gene, D gene, clone size, V gene, CDR3 DNA, CDR3 protein. The D gene is left open where the match is weak. Clone size is shown for a subset of rows, as once, few, many or a class of expanded clone.

j_gene: TRBJ2-7; d_gene: TRBD2; abundance: .; v_gene: TRBV19; CDR3nt: TGTGCCAGTAGTCCACTAGCGGGATACGAGCAGTACTTC; CDR3aa: CASSPLAGYEQYF
j_gene: TRBJ2-1; d_gene: .; abundance: .; v_gene: TRBV29-1; CDR3nt: TGCAGCGTTGCCGGGATCCATGAGCAGTTCTTC; CDR3aa: CSVAGIHEQFF
j_gene: TRBJ1-2; d_gene: .; abundance: once; v_gene: TRBV3-1/TRBV3-2; CDR3nt: TGTGCCAGCAGCCAAGGAGGTACGGGGGAAGGATATGGCTACACCTTC; CDR3aa: CASSQGGTGEGYGYTF
j_gene: TRBJ2-5; d_gene: TRBD1; abundance: few; v_gene: TRBV3-1/TRBV3-2; CDR3nt: TGTGCCAGCGTACCTACAGGGGAGGAGACCCAGTACTTC; CDR3aa: CASVPTGEETQYF
j_gene: TRBJ2-2; d_gene: TRBD1; abundance: few; v_gene: TRBV7-7; CDR3nt: TGTGCTAGCAGCTTAGAGGGACAGGGGGTCACCGGGGAGCTGTTTTTT; CDR3aa: CASSLEGQGVTGELFF
j_gene: TRBJ2-1; d_gene: .; abundance: .; v_gene: TRBV11-2; CDR3nt: TGTGCCAGCAGCTTAGCCGGGAGAACCTACAATGAGCAGTTCTTC; CDR3aa: CASSLAGRTYNEQFF
j_gene: TRBJ1-2; d_gene: .; abundance: .; v_gene: TRBV29-1; CDR3nt: TGCAGCGTTGGAATGGGGCGTGATGGCTACACCTTC; CDR3aa: CSVGMGRDGYTF
j_gene: TRBJ2-2; d_gene: TRBD2; abundance: .; v_gene: TRBV19; CDR3nt: TGTGCCAGTAGAAGGGTGAGCGGGGGTCCCGGGGAGCTGTTTTTT; CDR3aa: CASRRVSGGPGELFF
j_gene: TRBJ2-1; d_gene: TRBD2; abundance: .; v_gene: TRBV2; CDR3nt: TGTGCCATCCTTAGCGGGAGGGCCTGGGAGCAGTTCTTC; CDR3aa: CAILSGRAWEQFF
j_gene: TRBJ2-7; d_gene: .; abundance: .; v_gene: TRBV5-4; CDR3nt: TGTGCCAGCAGCTCGGGTGGGAGGACCTACGAGCAGTACTTC; CDR3aa: CASSSGGRTYEQYF
j_gene: TRBJ1-2; d_gene: TRBD1; abundance: .; v_gene: TRBV6-4; CDR3nt: TGTGCCAGCAGTGTCACAGGGGGAGACTATGGCTACACCTTC; CDR3aa: CASSVTGGDYGYTF
j_gene: TRBJ1-4; d_gene: TRBD1; abundance: .; v_gene: TRBV28; CDR3nt: TGTGCCAGCTCTACCCTGGGACAGAGTAATGAAAAACTGTTTTTT; CDR3aa: CASSTLGQSNEKLFF
j_gene: TRBJ1-2; d_gene: .; abundance: .; v_gene: TRBV5-6; CDR3nt: TGTGCCAGCGCCCTTGGTGGGCATGGCTACACCTTC; CDR3aa: CASALGGHGYTF
j_gene: TRBJ1-5; d_gene: .; abundance: .; v_gene: TRBV28; CDR3nt: TGTGCCAGCAGTTCCGCCAGAAGACAGAACAATCAGCCCCAGCATTTT; CDR3aa: CASSSARRQNNQPQHF
j_gene: TRBJ2-5; d_gene: .; abundance: .; v_gene: TRBV2; CDR3nt: TGTGCCAGCAGTGAAGGGGTTCAACTAGCTGGGCAGGAGACCCAGTACTTC; CDR3aa: CASSEGVQLAGQETQYF
j_gene: TRBJ1-2; d_gene: TRBD1; abundance: .; v_gene: TRBV3-1/TRBV3-2; CDR3nt: TGTGCCAGCAGCCAAGATATGGCAGGGGGCTATGGCTACACCTTC; CDR3aa: CASSQDMAGGYGYTF
j_gene: TRBJ1-1; d_gene: .; abundance: .; v_gene: TRBV10-1; CDR3nt: TGCGCCAGCAGTTCCACCCCAGGGTTTTGGGACACTGAAGCTTTCTTT; CDR3aa: CASSSTPGFWDTEAFF
j_gene: TRBJ2-3; d_gene: TRBD2; abundance: .; v_gene: TRBV24-1; CDR3nt: TGTGCCACCAGTGATCCCCGCGGGGGAATCACAGATACGCAGTATTTT; CDR3aa: CATSDPRGGITDTQYF
j_gene: TRBJ2-1; d_gene: TRBD2; abundance: .; v_gene: TRBV27; CDR3nt: TGTGCCAGCAGTTTACGGGAGGGCCCCTCCAATGAGCAGTTCTTC; CDR3aa: CASSLREGPSNEQFF
j_gene: TRBJ1-5; d_gene: .; abundance: once; v_gene: TRBV28; CDR3nt: TGTGCCAGCACGTGGACCACTTCAGGGGAACAGCCCCAGCATTTT; CDR3aa: CASTWTTSGEQPQHF
j_gene: TRBJ2-3; d_gene: TRBD2; abundance: .; v_gene: TRBV3-1/TRBV3-2; CDR3nt: TGTGCCAGCAGCCGAGGAGGAGTACTAGCGGGAGTCACAGATACGCAGTATTTT; CDR3aa: CASSRGGVLAGVTDTQYF